This T cell receptor beta chain appears in the sequencing data of a study of T cell responses to AZD1222 COVID-19 vaccine listed by TCRdb under 2021. Study-wide context: TCR sequencing covered about 230 trial participants: roughly 200 given two doses of AZD1222 and 26 given two doses of MenACWY control vaccine. Trial participants were enrolled by age into 18-55, 56-69 and 70-plus year subgroups, with 148, 28 and 57 TCR-sequenced participants respectively.

The CDR3 regions of human TCRbeta chains were analyzed by immunosequencing. Per the source publication's procedure: Repertoire TCRs were checked for matches against a reference library of SARS-CoV-2-specific TCRs that had been generated using the MIRA antigen-specificity platform. Breadth meant the fraction of unique TCRs that were SARS-CoV-2-associated, whereas depth meant the fraction of total T cells that were SARS-CoV-2-associated. Using the MIRA data, each spike-specific TCR was assigned both to the spike region to which the TCR was reactive and to a CD4 or CD8 class. Log10-transformed breadth and depth values were compared by one-way ANOVA with Sidak's multiple comparisons tests. TCRdb's version of the immuneACCESS table is confined to in-frame rearrangements and falls short of the full clone set. An unresolved V gene accounts for under half of the shortfall where checked; the remainder is of unknown origin. V, J and clone size are those of that table, while D and trimming were read from the DNA. The sample table holds approximately 74,000 clones, of which 70% to 90% were seen once. Around 1.2% of the sample is taken by the ten largest.

Comments on this clone: There is no known antigen for this receptor. No base quality values were provided; no much bigger clone lies one nucleotide off.

The CDR3 numbers 13 residues from cysteine through phenylalanine. The CDR3 DNA has 39 bases and is translated from base 1. The germline V gene (reference sequence) yields GTSNPN for CDR1 and SVGIG for CDR2. V loses 8 bases at its end and J loses 5 bases; junction bases beyond the gene matches: 8. What the time point label conveys for this sample: about 28 days (+/-7) after the second vaccine dose. Because spike-specific TCR depth and breadth did not differ between the two schedules, AZD1222 recipients who got a second dose at roughly 4 weeks were pooled with those who got a second dose at roughly 12 weeks. Vaccinee samples came from UK trials COV001 and COV002, including a single-blind randomized controlled phase 2/3 trial of AZD1222 (ChAdOx1 nCoV-19) in healthy adults. For TCRbeta chain sequencing, PBMC samples were collected from trial participants at day 0 and at day 28 after the second dose.

What the study reported, not specific to this receptor: Because no samples from the day 14 peak response were available, repertoires could be characterized only after the peak T cell response. The whole spike protein was spanned by vaccine-associated CD4 TCRs, and dominant responses were seen in regions 160-218 and 743-854. Most participants were white British and females outnumbered males, and the authors suggested that clonal diversity may have been underestimated. Conclusions about previously exposed vaccinees are limited because only a handful of AZD1222 recipients were SARS-CoV-2 seropositive at baseline. In the small 56-69-year group, the increase in depth fell short of significance, most likely because of low power. A significant rise in spike-specific TCR breadth and depth was observed after two AZD1222 doses relative to day 0 and relative to MenACWY recipients. Reportedly, close to half of the unique spike-specific TCRs recognized epitopes lying outside the regions that are mutated in the B.1.351 and B.1.1.7 variants.

The receptor's source is an adult who received the AZD1222 COVID-19 vaccine. The sequence joins TRBV30 to TRBJ1-4; the junction holds 7 bases that match TRBD1. This sample comprised peripheral blood, obtained 28 days after the second AZD1222 dose. At the DNA level, the sequence is TGTGCCGGGGACAGTGGGGGGAATGAAAAACTGTTTTTT. It translates to CAGDSGGNEKLFF.